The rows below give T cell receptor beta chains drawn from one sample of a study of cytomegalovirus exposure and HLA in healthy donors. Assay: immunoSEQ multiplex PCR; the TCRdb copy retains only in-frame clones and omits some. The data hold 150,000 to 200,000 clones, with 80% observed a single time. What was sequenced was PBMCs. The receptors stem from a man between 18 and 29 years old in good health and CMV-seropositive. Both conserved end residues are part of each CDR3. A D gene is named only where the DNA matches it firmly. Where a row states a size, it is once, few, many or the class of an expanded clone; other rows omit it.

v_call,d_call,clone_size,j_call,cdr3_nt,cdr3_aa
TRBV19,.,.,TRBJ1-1,TGTGCCAGTAGTATGGGCTGGGGGGATAACACTGAAGCTTTCTTT,CASSMGWGDNTEAFF
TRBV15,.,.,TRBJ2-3,TGTGCCACCAGCAGAGAATGGGGCGCAGATACGCAGTATTTT,CATSREWGADTQYF
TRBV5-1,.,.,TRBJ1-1,TGCGCCAGCAGCTTGGTTCGGGCGAGGGTCAAGGCTGAAGCTTTCTTT,CASSLVRARVKAEAFF
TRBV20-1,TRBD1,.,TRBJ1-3,TGCAGTGCTAGTCTCCTGGACAGGGTGTATTTT,CSASLLDRVYF
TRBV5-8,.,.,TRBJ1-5,TGTGCCAGCCCTGGCACAGGGACACCCCTCGGAAATCAGCCCCAGCATTTT,CASPGTGTPLGNQPQHF
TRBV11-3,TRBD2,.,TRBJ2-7,TGTGCCAGCAGCGCCTGGGGGGGTGGGATTAAGTGGGAGCAGTACTTC,CASSAWGGGIKWEQYF
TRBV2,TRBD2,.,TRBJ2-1,TGTGCCAGCTTTACTAGCGAGCACACCTCCTACAATGAGCAGTTCTTC,CASFTSEHTSYNEQFF
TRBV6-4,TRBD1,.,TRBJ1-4,TGTGCCAGCAGTCCGGGACAGGGGACCGAAAAACTGTTTTTT,CASSPGQGTEKLFF
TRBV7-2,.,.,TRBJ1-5,TGTGCCAGCAGCCCGGAGTATGGGCGGGGCCACAATCAGCCCCAGCATTTT,CASSPEYGRGHNQPQHF
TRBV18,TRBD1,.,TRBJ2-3,TGTGCCAGCTCATTGACATCATTAACAGGGGTAATCACAGATACGCAGTATTTT,CASSLTSLTGVITDTQYF
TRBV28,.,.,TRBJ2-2,TGTGCCAGCAGCCCCACAACCGGGGAGCTGTTTTTT,CASSPTTGELFF
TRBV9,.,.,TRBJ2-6,TGTGCCAGCAGCGCGTTAAACGGGGTTTCTGGGGCCAACGTCCTGACTTTC,CASSALNGVSGANVLTF
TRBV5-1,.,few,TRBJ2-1,TGCGCCAGCAGCCCTTCTGGCCTCGACATTGAGCAGTTCTTC,CASSPSGLDIEQFF
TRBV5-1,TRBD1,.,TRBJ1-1,TGCGCCAGCAGCTTGGTCCAGGGGGCGAACACTGAAGCTTTCTTT,CASSLVQGANTEAFF
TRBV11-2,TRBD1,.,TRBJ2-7,TGTGCCAGCAGCCGAACCGACAGGGCCGAGCAGTACTTC,CASSRTDRAEQYF
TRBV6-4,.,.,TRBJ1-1,TGTGCCAGCAGTGCCGGCACTGAAGCTTTCTTT,CASSAGTEAFF
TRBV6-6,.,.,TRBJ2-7,TGTGCCAGCAGCCAAAGGACACCACTACTTACGTGGTACTTC,CASSQRTPLLTWYF
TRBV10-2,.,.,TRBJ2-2,TGCGCCAGCAGTGTAAATTACTTGACCGGGGAGCTGTTTTTT,CASSVNYLTGELFF
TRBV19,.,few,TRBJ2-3,TGTGCCAGTAGTATAGGAACACAGGGAAGGGCAGATACGCAGTATTTT,CASSIGTQGRADTQYF
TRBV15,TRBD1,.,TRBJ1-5,TGTGCCACCAGCAGAGCTAACCTACCGGACAGGTCCAATCAGCCCCAGCATTTT,CATSRANLPDRSNQPQHF
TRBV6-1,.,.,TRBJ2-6,TGTGCCAGCGAGGTGCAACCTGGGGCCAACGTCCTGACTTTC,CASEVQPGANVLTF
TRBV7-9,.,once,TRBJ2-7,TGTACCAGCAGTCCCCCCGCGGGCCACGAGCAGTACTTC,CTSSPPAGHEQYF
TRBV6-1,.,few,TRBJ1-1,TGTGCCAGCAGTGACAGGAAGACTGAAGCTTTCTTT,CASSDRKTEAFF
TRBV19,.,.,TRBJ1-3,TGTGCCAGTAGTATGGTGCCAGGGCCTGGAAACACCATATATTTT,CASSMVPGPGNTIYF
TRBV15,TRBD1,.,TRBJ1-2,TGTGCCTCAAGCTTGCCGGGACAGGGTGGCTACACCTTC,CASSLPGQGGYTF
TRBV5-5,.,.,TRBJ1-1,TGTGCCAGCAGCGTCAGTTGGAACACTGAAGCTTTCTTT,CASSVSWNTEAFF
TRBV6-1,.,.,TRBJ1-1,TGTGCCAGCATTAGGGGATTGAACACTGAAGCTTTCTTT,CASIRGLNTEAFF
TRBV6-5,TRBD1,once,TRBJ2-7,TGTGCCAGCAGTCATCGCCCCGGACAGGCTCCCGAGCAGTACTTC,CASSHRPGQAPEQYF
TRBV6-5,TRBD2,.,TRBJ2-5,TGTGCCAGCAGTTATTCGGGGACTAGCGGGACAGAGACCCAGTACTTC,CASSYSGTSGTETQYF
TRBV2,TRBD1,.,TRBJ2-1,TGTGCCAGCAGGAGGACAGGGGACAACAATGAGCAGTTCTTC,CASRRTGDNNEQFF
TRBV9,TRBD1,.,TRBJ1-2,TGTGCCAGCAGCCCCGGGGGACAGGGGGGCTCCTATGGCTACACCTTC,CASSPGGQGGSYGYTF
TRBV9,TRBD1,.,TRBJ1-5,TGTGCCAGCAGCGTAGGACCCGGGACAGGGGGCAATCAGCCCCAGCATTTT,CASSVGPGTGGNQPQHF
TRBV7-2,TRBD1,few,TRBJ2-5,TGTGCCAGCAGCATGGGACAGCGTCGGGGAGAGACCCAGTACTTC,CASSMGQRRGETQYF
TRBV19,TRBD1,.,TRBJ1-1,TGTGCCAGTACCCGGGACAGGGGGTTCTACACTGAAGCTTTCTTT,CASTRDRGFYTEAFF
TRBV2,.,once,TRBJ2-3,TGTGCCAGCAGCAACATAATAAGAGATACGCAGTATTTT,CASSNIIRDTQYF
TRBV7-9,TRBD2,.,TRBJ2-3,TGTGCCAGCAGCTTTATAGGACTAGCGGCCTTTGCCGATACGCAGTATTTT,CASSFIGLAAFADTQYF
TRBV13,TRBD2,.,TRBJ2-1,TGTGCCAGCAGCCGTACCCTGGGGGGGGACTACAATGAGCAGTTCTTC,CASSRTLGGDYNEQFF
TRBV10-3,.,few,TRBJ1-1,TGTGCCATCCGAATATCAGTGAACACTGAAGCTTTCTTT,CAIRISVNTEAFF
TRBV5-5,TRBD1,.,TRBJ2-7,TGTGCCAGCAGCTTGGCAGGGGGACAGGGGGTTTATTCCTACGAGCAGTACTTC,CASSLAGGQGVYSYEQYF
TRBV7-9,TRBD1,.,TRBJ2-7,TGTGCCAGCAGCTTAACAGGGGGTAAGGACTGCGAGCAGTACTTC,CASSLTGGKDCEQYF
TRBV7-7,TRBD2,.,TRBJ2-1,TGTGCTAGCAGCTTGACTAGCGACAATGAGCAGTTCTTC,CASSLTSDNEQFF
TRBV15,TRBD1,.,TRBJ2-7,TGTGCCACCAGCAGAGATCGAGATCAAGGACAGGGCTTC,CATSRDRDQGQGF
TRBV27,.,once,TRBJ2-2,TGTGCCAGCAGTTCGGGACTGTACACCGGGGAGCTGTTTTTT,CASSSGLYTGELFF
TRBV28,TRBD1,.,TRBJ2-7,TGTGCCAGCAGTTTGGCCGGGGGACAGGGTTTCTACGAGCAGTACTTC,CASSLAGGQGFYEQYF
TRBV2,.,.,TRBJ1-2,TGTGCCAGCAGACAGCCGGTGTTTTATGGCTACACCTTC,CASRQPVFYGYTF